The TCR beta chain described here comes from a study of regulatory T cells in long-lasting Graves disease. The study, taken as a whole, reports: Among persistent patients, a larger number of public clonotypes were shared (2,741) than among newly diagnosed patients (about 970). Persistent disease preferred TRBV28, TRBJ1-2 and TRBJ2-5; new disease, TRBV20-1 and TRBJ2-1.

The CDR3 totals 16 residues. Losses at the gene ends were 2 bases for V and 0 bases for J; bases not matched to a gene: 6. Germline lookup yields CDR1 SGHRS and CDR2 YFSETQ. Documented time point: persistent/refractory GD, antithyroid drugs over 5 years with positive TRAb. There was RNA extracted from PBMCs, and the TCR library was made from it. Regarding this clonotype: What it recognizes is unknown.

Both iRepertoire HTBI primers and Arm-PCR of CDR3 regions were used to build the TCR beta libraries. In TCRdb, the multiplex PCR reads were re-called with MiXCR into one record per CDR3 protein. The repertoire includes roughly 400,000 distinct CDR3 sequences, around 23% of them detected once, and roughly an eighth sits in the top ten. The TCR comes from a female donor with Graves disease. Specimen: peripheral blood mononuclear cells (PBMCs), collected when the disease was refractory, from a patient treated with antithyroid drugs. J is TRBJ1-1 and V is TRBV5-1; TRBD1 matches at 8 bases. CDR3 bases: TGCGCCAGCAGCTTAATATTGACAGGGGTGAACACTGAAGCTTTCTTT. Protein: CASSLILTGVNTEAFF.